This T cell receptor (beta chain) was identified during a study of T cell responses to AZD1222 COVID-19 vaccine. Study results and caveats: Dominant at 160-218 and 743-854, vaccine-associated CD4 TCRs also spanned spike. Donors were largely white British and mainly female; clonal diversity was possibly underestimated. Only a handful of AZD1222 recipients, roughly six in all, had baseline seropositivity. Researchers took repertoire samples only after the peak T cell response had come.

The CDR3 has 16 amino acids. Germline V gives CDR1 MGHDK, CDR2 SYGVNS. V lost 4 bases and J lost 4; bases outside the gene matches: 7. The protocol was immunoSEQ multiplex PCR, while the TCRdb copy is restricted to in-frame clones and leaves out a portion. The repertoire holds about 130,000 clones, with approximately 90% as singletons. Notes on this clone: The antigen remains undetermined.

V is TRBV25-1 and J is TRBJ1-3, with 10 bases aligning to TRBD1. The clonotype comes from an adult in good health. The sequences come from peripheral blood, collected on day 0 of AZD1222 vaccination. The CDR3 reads CASSARQGAHGNTIYF. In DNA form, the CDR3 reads TGTGCCAGCAGTGCTCGACAGGGGGCTCACGGAAACACCATATATTTT. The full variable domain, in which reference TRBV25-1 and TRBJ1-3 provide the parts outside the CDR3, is EADIYQTPRYLVIGTGKKITLECSQTMGHDKMYWYQQDPGMELHLIHYSYGVNSTEKGDLSSESTVSRIRTEHFPLTLESARPSHTSQYLCASSARQGAHGNTIYFGEGSWLTVV.